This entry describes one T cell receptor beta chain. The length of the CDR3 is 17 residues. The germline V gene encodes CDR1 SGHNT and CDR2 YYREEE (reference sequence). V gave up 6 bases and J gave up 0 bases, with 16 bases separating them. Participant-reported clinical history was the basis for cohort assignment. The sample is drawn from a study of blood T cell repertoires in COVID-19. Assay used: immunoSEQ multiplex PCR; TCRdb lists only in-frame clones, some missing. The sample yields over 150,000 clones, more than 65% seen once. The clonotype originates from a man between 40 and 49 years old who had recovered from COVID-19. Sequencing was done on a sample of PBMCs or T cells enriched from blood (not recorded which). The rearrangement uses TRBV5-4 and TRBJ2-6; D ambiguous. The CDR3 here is CASNALLGNSGANVLTF. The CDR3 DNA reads TGTGCCAGCAACGCTTTGCTAGGAAACTCTGGGGCCAACGTCCTGACTTTC.